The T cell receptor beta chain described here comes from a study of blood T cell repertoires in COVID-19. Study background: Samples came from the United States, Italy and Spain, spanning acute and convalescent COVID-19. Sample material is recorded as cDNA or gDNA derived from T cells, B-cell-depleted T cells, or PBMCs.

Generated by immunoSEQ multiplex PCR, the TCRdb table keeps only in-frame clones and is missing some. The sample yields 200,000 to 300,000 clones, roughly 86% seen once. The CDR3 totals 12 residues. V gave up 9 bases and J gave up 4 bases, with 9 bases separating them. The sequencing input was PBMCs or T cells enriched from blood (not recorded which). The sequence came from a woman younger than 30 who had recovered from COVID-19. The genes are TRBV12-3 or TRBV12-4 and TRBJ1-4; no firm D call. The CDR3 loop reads CASASDNEKLFF. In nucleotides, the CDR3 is TGTGCCAGTGCTAGCGATAATGAAAAACTGTTTTTT.